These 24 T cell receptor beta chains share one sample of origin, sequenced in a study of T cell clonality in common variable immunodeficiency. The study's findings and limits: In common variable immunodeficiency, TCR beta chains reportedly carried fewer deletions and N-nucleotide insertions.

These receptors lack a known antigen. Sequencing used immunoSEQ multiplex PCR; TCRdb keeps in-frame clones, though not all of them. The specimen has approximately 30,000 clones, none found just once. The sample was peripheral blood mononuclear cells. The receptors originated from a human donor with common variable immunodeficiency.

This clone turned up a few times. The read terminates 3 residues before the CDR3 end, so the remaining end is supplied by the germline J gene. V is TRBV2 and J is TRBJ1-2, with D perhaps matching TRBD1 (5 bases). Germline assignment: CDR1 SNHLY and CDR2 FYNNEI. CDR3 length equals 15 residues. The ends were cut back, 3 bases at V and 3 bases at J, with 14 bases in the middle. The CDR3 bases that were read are TGTGCCAGCAGTGAGGAGAAGGGGCACTACTATGGC. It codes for CASSEEKGHYYG. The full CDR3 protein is CASSEEKGHYYGYTF.

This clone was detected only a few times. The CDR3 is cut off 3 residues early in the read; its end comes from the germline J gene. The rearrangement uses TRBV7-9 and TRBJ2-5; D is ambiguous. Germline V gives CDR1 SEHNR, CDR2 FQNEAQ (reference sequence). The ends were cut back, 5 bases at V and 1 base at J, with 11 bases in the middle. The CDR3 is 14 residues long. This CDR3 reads CASSPSTSQETQYF. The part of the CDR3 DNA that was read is TGTGCCAGCAGCCCCAGTACCAGCCAAGAGACC.

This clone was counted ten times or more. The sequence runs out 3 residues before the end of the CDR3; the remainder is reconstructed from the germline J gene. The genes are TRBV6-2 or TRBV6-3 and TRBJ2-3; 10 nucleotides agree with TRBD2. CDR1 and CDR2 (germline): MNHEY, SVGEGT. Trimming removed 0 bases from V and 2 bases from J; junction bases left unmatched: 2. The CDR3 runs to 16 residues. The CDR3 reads CASSYSGTSDTDTQYF. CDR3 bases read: TGTGCCAGCAGTTACTCCGGGACTAGCGACACAGATACG.

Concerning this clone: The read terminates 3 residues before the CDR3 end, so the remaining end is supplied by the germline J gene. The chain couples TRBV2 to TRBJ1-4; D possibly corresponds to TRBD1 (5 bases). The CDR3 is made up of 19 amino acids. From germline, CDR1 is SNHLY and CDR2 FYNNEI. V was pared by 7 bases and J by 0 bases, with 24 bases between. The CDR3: CASIQGLLSSRTTNEKLFF. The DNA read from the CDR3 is TGTGCCAGCATCCAGGGACTCCTTTCGAGTCGAACAACTAATGAAAAA.

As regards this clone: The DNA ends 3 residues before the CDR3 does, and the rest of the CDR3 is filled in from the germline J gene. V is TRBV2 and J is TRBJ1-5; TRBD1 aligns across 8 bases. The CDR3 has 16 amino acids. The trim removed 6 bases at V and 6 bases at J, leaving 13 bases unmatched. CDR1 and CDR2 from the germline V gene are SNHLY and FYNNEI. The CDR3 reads CASRPGQGLISQPQHF. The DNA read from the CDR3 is TGTGCCAGCAGGCCAGGACAGGGTTTAATTTCTCAGCCC.

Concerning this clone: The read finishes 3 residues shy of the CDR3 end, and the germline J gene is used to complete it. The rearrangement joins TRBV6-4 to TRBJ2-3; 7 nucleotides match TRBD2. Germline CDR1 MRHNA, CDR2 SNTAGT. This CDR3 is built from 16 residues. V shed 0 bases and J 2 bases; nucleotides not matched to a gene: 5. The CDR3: CASSDSWGGSTDTQYF. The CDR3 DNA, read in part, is TGTGCCAGCAGTGACTCCTGGGGGGGGTCCACAGATACG.

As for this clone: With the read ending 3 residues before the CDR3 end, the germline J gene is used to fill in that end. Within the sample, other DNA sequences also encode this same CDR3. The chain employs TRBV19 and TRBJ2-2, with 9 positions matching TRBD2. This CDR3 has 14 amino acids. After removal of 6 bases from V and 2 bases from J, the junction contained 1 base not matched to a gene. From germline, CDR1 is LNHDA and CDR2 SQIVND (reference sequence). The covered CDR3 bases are TGTGCCAGTAGCCTAGCGGGAAACACCGGGGAG. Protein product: CASSLAGNTGE. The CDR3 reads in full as CASSLAGNTGELFF.

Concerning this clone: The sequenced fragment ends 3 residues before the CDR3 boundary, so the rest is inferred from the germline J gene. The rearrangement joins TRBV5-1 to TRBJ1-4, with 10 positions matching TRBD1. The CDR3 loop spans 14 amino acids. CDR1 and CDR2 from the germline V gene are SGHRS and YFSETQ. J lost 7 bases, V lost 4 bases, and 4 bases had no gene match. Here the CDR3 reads CASSRGQGLEKLFF. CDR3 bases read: TGCGCCAGCAGCCGGGGACAGGGGCTTGAAAAA.

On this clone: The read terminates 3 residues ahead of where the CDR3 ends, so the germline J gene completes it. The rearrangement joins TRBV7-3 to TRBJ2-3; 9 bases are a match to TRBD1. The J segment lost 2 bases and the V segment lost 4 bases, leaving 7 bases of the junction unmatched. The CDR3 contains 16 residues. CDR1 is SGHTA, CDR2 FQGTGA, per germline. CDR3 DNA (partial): TGTGCCAGCAGCTACGCGGGACAGGGATCCACAGATACG. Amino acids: CASSYAGQGSTDT. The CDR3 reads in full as CASSYAGQGSTDTQYF.

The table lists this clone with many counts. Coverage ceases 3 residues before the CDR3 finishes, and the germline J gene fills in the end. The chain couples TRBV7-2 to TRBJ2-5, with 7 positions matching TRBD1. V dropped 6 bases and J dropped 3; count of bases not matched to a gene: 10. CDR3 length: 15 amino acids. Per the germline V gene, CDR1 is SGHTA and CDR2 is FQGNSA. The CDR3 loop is CASRVGAGTEETQYF. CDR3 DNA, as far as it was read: TGTGCCAGCAGAGTAGGGGCCGGGACAGAAGAGACC.

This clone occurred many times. The covered CDR3 bases are TGTGCCAGCAGCGGGGGACAGGGCTCCTACAATGAG. Amino acid sequence: CASSGGQGSYNE. The full-length CDR3 reads as CASSGGQGSYNEQFF. The rearrangement links TRBV5-5 to TRBJ2-1, with 9 bases identical to TRBD1. The read terminates 3 residues before the CDR3 end, so the remaining end is supplied by the germline J gene. From germline, CDR1 is SGHKS and CDR2 YYEKEE (reference sequence). The ends lost 4 bases at V and 0 bases at J; junction bases unmatched: 2. The CDR3 loop spans 15 amino acids.

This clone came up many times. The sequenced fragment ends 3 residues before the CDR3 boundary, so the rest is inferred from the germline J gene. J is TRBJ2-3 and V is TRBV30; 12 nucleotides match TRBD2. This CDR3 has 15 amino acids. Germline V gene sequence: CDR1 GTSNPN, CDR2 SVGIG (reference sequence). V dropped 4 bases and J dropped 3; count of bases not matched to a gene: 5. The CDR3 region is CAWNLAGGRTDTQYF. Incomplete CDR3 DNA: TGTGCCTGGAACCTAGCGGGGGGGCGGACAGATACG. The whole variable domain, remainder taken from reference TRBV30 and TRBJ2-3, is SQTIHQWPATLVQPVGSPLSLECTVEGTSNPNLYWYRQAAGRGLQLLFYSVGIGQISSEVPQNLSASRPQDRQFILSSKKLLLSDSGFYLCAWNLAGGRTDTQYFGPGTRLTVL.

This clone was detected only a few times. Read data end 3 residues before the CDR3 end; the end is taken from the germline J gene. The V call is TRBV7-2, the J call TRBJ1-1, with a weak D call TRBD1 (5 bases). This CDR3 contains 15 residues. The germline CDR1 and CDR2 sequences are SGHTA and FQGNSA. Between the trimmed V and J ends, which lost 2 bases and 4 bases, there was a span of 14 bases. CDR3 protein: CASSLRGADTTEAFF. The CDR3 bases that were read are TGTGCCAGCAGCTTACGAGGGGCGGATACCACTGAA.

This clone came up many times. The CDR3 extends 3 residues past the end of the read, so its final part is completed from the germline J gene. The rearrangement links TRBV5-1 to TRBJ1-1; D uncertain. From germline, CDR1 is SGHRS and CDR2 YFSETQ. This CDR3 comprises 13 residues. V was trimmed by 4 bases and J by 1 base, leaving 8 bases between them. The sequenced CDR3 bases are TGCGCCAGCAGCCAGGACTGGAACACTGAA. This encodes CASSQDWNTE. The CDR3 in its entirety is CASSQDWNTEAFF.

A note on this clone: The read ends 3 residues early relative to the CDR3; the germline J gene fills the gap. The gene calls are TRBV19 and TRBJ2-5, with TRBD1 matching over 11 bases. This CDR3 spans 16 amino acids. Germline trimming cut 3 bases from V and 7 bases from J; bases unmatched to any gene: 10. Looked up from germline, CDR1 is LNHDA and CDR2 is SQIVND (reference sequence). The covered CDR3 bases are TGTGCCAGTAGTATTCCGGACAGGGGGCGGATAGGGACC. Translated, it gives CASSIPDRGRIGT. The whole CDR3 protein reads CASSIPDRGRIGTQYF. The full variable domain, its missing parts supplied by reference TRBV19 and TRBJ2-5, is DGGITQSPKYLFRKEGQNVTLSCEQNLNHDAMYWYRQDPGQGLRLIYYSQIVNDFQKGDIAEGYSVSREKKESFPLTVTSAQKNPTAFYLCASSIPDRGRIGTQYFGPGTRLLVL.

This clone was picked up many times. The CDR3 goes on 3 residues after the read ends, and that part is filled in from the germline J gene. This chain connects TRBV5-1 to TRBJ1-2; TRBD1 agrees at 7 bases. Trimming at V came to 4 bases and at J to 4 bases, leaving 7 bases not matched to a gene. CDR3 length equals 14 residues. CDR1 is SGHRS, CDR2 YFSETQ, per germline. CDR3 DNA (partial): TGCGCCAGCAGCGTATCAGGGGACAGCTATGGC. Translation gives CASSVSGDSYG. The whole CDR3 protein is CASSVSGDSYGYTF.

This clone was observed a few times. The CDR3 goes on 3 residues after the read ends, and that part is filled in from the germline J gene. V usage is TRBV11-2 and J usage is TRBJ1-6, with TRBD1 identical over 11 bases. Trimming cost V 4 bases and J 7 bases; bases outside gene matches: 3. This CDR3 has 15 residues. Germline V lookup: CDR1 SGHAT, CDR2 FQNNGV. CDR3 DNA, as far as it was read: TGTGCCAGCAGCTCCCGGACAGGGGGCAATTCACCC. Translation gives CASSSRTGGNSP. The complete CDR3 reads CASSSRTGGNSPLHF.

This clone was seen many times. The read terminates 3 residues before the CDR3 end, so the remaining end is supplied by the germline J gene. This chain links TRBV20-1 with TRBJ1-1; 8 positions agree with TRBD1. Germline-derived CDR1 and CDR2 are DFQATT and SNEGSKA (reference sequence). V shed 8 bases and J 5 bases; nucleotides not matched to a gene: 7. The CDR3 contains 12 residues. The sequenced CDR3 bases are TGCAGTCCCTACAGGGGGAGGACTGAA. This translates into CSPYRGRTE. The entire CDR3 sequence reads CSPYRGRTEAFF.

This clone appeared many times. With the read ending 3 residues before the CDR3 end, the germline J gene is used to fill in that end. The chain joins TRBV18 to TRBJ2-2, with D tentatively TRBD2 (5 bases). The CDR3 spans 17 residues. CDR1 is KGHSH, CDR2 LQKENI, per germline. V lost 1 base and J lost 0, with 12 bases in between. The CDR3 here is CASSPRTGSANTGELFF. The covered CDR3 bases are TGTGCCAGCTCACCACGGACTGGGAGCGCGAACACCGGGGAG.

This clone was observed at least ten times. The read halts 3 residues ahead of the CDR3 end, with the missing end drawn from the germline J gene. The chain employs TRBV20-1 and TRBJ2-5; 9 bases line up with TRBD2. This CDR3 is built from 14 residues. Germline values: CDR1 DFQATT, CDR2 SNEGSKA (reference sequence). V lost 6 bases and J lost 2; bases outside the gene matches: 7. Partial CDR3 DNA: TGCAGTGCCAATCGGCTAGCGGGGCAAGAGACC. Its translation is CSANRLAGQET. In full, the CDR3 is CSANRLAGQETQYF.

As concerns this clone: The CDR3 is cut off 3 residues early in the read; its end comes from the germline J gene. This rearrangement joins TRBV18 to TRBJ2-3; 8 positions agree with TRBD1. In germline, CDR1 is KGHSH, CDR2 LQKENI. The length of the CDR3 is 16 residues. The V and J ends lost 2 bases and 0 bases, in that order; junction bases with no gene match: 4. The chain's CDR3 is CASSPDRGGSTDTQYF. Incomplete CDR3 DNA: TGTGCCAGCTCACCAGACAGGGGTGGGAGCACAGATACG.

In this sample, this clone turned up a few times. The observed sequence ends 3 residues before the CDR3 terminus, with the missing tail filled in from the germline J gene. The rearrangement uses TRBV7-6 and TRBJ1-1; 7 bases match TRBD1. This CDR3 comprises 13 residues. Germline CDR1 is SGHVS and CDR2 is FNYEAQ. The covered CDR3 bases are TGTGCCAGCAGCTTACCAGGGGGTGGGGAA. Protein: CASSLPGGGE. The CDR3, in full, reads CASSLPGGGEAFF.

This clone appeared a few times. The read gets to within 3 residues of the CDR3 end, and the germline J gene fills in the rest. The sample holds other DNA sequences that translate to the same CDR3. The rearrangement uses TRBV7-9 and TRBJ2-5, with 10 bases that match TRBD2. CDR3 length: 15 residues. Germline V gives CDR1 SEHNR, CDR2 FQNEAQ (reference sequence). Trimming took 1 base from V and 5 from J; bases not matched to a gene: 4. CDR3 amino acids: CASSLGAGGQETQYF. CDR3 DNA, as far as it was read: TGTGCCAGCAGCTTAGGAGCGGGGGGGCAGGAGACC.

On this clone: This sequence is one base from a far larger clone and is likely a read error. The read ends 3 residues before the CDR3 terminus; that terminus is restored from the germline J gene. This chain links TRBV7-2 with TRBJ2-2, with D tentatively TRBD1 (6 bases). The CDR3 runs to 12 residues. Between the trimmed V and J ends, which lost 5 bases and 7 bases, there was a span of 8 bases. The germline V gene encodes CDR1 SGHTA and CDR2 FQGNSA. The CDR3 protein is CASSRGGGELFF. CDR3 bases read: TGTGCCAGCAGCCGAGGGGGCGGGGAG.